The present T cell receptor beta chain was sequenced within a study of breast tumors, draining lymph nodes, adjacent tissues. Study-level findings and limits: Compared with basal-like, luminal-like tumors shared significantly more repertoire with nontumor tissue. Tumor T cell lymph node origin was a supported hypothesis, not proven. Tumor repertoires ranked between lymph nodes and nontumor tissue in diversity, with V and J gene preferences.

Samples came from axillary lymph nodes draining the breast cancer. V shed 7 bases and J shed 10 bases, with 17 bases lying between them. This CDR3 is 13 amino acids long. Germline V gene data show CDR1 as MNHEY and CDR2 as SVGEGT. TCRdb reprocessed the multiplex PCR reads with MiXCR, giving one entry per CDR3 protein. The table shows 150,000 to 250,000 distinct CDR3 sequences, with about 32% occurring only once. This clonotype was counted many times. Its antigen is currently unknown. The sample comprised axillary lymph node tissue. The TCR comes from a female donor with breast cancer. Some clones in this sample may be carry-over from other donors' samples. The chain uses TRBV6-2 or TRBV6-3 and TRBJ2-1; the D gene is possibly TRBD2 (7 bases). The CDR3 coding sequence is TGTGCCAGCAAGCGGGACGGGGGGACAGAGCAGTTCTTC. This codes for CASKRDGGTEQFF.